This TCR beta chain stems from a study of CD4 T cells in relation to SARS-CoV-2 and coronaviruses. Study-level information: The restricting HLA molecule for shared crossreactive spike epitopes was mapped.

This CDR3 region has 13 residues. Trimming removed 5 bases from V and 4 bases from J, with 11 bases in between. On this clone itself: Its antigen is as yet unknown.

Unexposed donor CD4+ T cells date from about 2011-2018, before the COVID-19 pandemic. CD4+ T cells were isolated from the cells after around eleven days of culture. Sequencing used immunoSEQ multiplex PCR; TCRdb keeps in-frame clones, though not all of them. The sample lists roughly 20,000 clones, about 60% occurring once. Sequences were obtained from CD4+ T cells from PBMCs, cultured in vitro. This TCR derives from a human donor in good health. The chain employs TRBV12-3 or TRBV12-4 and TRBJ1-2, with D uncertain. CDR3: CASSPDLSYGYTF. The CDR3 DNA is TGTGCCAGCAGTCCAGACCTGAGCTATGGCTACACCTTC.